This T cell receptor (beta chain) derives from a study of T cell changes during pregnancy in multiple sclerosis. V gave up 2 bases and J gave up 5 bases; unmatched junction bases: 11. Germline CDR1 KGHSY, CDR2 FQNENV. There are 17 residues in the CDR3. Profiled with immunoSEQ multiplex PCR; TCRdb holds only in-frame clones, not every one. In the table there are about 120,000 clones, approximately 93% of which are singletons. Sequences were derived from peripheral blood, sampled before pregnancy. V is TRBV16 and J is TRBJ1-5, with TRBD1 identical over 8 bases. This receptor was identified in a female donor with multiple sclerosis, enrolled in a pregnancy study. This chain's CDR3 is CASSQTLEGTGHQPQHF. CDR3 in DNA: TGTGCCAGCAGCCAAACCTTGGAAGGGACAGGTCATCAGCCCCAGCATTTT.